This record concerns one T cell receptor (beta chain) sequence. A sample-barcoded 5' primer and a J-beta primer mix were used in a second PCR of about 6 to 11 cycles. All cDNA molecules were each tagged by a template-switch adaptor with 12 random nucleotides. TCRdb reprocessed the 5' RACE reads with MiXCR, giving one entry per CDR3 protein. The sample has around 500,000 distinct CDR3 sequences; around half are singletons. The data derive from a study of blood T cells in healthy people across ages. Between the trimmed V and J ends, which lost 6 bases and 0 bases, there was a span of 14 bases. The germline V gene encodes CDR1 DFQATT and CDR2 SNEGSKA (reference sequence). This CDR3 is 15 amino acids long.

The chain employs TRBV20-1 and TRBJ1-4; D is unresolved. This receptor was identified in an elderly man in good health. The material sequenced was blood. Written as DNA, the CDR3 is TGCAGTGCCTTCATCCCGGGAGCAACTAATGAAAAACTGTTTTTT. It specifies CSAFIPGATNEKLFF.